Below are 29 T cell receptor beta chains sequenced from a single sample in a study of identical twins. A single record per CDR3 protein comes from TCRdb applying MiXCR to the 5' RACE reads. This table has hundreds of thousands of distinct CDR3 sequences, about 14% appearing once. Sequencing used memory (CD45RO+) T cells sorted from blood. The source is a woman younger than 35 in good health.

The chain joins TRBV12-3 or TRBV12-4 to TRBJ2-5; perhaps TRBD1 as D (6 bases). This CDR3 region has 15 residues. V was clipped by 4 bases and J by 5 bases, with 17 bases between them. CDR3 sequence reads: CASSSGTRVEETQYF. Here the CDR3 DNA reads TGTGCCAGCAGTTCGGGGACACGGGTTGAGGAGACCCAGTACTTC.

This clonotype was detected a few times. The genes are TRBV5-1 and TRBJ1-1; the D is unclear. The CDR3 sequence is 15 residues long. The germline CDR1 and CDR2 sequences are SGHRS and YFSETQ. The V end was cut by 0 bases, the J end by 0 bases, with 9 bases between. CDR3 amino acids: CASSLDVLMNTEAFF. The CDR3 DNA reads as TGCGCCAGCAGCTTGGACGTCCTAATGAACACTGAAGCTTTCTTT. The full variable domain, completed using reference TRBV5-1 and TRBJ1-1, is KAGVTQTPRYLIKTRGQQVTLSCSPISGHRSVSWYQQTPGQGLQFLFEYFSETQRNKGNFPGRFSGRQFSNSRSEMNVSTLELGDSALYLCASSLDVLMNTEAFFGQGTRLTVV.

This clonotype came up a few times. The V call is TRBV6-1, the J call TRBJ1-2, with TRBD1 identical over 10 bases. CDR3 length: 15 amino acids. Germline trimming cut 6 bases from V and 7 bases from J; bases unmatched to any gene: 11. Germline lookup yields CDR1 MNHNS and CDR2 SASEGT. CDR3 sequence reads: CASRISDRGRGGYTF. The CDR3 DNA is TGTGCCAGCAGGATAAGTGACAGGGGGCGAGGTGGCTACACCTTC.

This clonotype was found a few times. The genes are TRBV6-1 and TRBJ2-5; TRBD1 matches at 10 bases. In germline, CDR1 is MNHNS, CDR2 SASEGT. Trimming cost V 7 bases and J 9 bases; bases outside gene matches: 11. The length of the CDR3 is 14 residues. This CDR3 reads CASKPGQGFAAQYF. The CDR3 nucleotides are TGTGCCAGCAAACCGGGACAGGGGTTTGCGGCCCAGTACTTC.

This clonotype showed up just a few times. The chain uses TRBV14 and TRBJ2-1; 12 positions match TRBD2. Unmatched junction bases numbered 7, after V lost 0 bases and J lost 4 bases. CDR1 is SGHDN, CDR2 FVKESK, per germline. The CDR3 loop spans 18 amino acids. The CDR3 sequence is CASSQEITSGRYYNEQFF. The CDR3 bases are TGTGCCAGCAGCCAAGAAATTACTAGCGGGAGGTATTACAATGAGCAGTTCTTC.

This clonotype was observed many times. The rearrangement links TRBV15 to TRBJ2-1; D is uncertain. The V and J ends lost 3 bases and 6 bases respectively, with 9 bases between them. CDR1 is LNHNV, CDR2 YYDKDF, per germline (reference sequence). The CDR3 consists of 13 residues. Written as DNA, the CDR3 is TGTGCCACCAGCAGGTTGACCATCAATGAGCAGTTCTTC. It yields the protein CATSRLTINEQFF.

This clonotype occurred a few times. The DNA of the CDR3 is TGCGCCAGCGGGGGGAACACTGAAGCTTTCTTT. Amino acid sequence: CASGGNTEAFF. V and J are TRBV5-1 and TRBJ1-1; weak D call: TRBD1 (5 bases). The CDR3 totals 11 residues. The germline gives CDR1 SGHRS, CDR2 YFSETQ. The V gene lost 7 bases and the J gene lost 1 base, with 5 bases spanning the gap.

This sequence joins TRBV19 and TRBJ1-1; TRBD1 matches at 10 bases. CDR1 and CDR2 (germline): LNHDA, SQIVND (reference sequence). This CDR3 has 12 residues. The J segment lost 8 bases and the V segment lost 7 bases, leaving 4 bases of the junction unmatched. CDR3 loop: CASTPDRGEAFF. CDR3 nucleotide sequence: TGTGCCAGTACCCCGGACAGGGGGGAAGCTTTCTTT.

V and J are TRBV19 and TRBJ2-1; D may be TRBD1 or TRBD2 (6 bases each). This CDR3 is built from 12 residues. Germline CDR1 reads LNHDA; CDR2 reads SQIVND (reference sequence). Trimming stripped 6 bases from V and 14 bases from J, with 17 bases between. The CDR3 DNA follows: TGTGCCAGTAGCGCACAGAGGGGGGATAAGTTCTTC. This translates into CASSAQRGDKFF. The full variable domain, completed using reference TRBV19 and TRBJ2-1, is DGGITQSPKYLFRKEGQNVTLSCEQNLNHDAMYWYRQDPGQGLRLIYYSQIVNDFQKGDIAEGYSVSREKKESFPLTVTSAQKNPTAFYLCASSAQRGDKFFGPGTRLTVL.

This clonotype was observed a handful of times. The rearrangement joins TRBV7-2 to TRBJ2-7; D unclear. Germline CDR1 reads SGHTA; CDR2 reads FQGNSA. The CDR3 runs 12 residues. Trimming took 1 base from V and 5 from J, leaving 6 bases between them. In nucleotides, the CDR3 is TGTGCCAGCAGCTTAGTACCGCACGAGCAGTACTTC. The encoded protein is CASSLVPHEQYF. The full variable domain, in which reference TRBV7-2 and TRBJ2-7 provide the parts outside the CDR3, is GAGVSQSPSNKVTEKGKDVELRCDPISGHTALYWYRQSLGQGLEFLIYFQGNSAPDKSGLPSDRFSAERTGGSVSTLTIQRTQQEDSAVYLCASSLVPHEQYFGPGTRLTVT.

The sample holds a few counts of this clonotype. CDR3: CASSPRAMVSYEQYF. The CDR3 nucleotides are TGTGCCAGCAGCCCCCGCGCCATGGTGTCCTACGAGCAGTACTTC. The chain employs TRBV9 and TRBJ2-7; D remains unclear. Germline V CDR1 and CDR2: SGDLS, YYNGEE. Trimming pared 4 bases from V and 1 base from J, leaving 15 bases between. The CDR3 sequence is 15 residues long.

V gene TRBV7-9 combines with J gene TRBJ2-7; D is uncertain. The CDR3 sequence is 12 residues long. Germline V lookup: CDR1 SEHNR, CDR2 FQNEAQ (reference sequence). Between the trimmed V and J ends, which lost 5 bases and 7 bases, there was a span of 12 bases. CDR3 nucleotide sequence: TGTGCCAGCAGCCCTCTTTCCCCAGAGCAGTACTTC. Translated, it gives CASSPLSPEQYF.

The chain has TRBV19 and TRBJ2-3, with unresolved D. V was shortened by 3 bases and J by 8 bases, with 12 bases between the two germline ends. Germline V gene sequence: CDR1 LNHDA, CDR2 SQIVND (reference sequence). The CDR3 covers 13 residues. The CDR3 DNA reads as TGTGCCAGTAGTATTCCAGGCGTCGGTACGCAGTATTTT. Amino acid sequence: CASSIPGVGTQYF.

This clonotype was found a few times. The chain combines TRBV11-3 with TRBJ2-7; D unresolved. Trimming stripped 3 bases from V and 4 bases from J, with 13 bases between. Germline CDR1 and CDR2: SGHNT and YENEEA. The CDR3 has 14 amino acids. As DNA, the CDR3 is TGTGCCAGCAGCTTGACTGGCCAACCTTACGAGCAGTACTTC. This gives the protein CASSLTGQPYEQYF.

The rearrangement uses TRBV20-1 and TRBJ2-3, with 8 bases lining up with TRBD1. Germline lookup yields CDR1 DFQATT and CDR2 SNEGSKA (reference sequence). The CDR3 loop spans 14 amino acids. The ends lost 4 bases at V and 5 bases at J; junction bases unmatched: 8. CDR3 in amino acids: CSANDRGGGDTQYF. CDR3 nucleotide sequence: TGCAGTGCTAATGACAGGGGAGGCGGAGATACGCAGTATTTT.

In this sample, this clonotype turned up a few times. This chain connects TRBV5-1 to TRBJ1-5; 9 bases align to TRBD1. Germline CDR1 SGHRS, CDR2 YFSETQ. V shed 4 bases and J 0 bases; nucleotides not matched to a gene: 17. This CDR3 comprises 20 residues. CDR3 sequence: CASSTWKDRGLRDSNQPQHF. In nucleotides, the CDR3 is TGCGCCAGCAGCACGTGGAAGGACAGGGGTCTGAGGGATAGCAATCAGCCCCAGCATTTT.

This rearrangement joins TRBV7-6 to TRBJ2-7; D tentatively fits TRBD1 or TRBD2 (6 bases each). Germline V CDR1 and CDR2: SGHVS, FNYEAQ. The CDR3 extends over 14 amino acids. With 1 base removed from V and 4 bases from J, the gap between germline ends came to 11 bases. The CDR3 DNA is TGTGCCAGCAGCTTAGTCGGGGGCGGATACGAGCAGTACTTC. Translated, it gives CASSLVGGGYEQYF.

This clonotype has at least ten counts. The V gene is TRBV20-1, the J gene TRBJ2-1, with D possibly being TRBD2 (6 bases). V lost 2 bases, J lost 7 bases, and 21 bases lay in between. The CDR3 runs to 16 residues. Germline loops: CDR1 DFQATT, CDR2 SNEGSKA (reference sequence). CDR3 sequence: CSARRRDSRLGNEQFF. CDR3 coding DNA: TGCAGTGCTAGAAGACGGGACTCCCGGCTGGGGAATGAGCAGTTCTTC.

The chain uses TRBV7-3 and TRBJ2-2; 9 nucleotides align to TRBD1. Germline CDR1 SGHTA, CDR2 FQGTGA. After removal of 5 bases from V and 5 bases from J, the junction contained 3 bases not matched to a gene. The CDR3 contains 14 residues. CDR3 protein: CASSADRGTGELFF. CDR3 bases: TGTGCCAGCAGCGCGGACAGGGGAACCGGGGAGCTGTTTTTT.

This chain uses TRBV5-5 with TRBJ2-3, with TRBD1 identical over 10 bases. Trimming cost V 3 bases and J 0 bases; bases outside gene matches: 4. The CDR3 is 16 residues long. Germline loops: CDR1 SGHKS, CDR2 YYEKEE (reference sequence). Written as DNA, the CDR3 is TGTGCCAGCAGCTCGGGACAGGGGATAAGCACAGATACGCAGTATTTT. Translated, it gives CASSSGQGISTDTQYF.

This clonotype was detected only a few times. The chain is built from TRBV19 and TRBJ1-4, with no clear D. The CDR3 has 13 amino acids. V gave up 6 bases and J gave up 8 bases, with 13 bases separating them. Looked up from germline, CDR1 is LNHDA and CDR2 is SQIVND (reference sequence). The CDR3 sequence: CASSLGREEKLFF. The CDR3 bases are TGTGCCAGTAGCCTCGGACGGGAAGAAAAACTGTTTTTT.

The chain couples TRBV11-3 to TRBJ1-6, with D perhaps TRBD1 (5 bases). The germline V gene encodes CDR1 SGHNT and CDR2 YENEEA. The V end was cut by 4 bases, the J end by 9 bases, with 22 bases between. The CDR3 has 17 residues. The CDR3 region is CASSSAMVTGFGSPLHF. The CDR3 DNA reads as TGTGCCAGCAGCTCGGCCATGGTCACAGGTTTTGGTTCACCCCTCCACTTT.

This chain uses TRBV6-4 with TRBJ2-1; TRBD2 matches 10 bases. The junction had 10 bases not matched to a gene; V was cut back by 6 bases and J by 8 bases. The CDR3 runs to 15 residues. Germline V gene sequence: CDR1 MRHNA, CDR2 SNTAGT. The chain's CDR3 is CASRSKAGGHDEQFF. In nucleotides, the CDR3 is TGTGCCAGCAGAAGTAAAGCGGGGGGGCACGATGAGCAGTTCTTC.

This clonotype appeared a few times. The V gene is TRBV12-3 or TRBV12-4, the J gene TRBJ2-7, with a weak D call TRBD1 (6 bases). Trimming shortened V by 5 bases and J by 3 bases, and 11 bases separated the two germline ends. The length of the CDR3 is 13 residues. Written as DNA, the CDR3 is TGTGCCAGCAGTCCCCAGGGGATCTACGAGCAGTACTTC. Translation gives CASSPQGIYEQYF.

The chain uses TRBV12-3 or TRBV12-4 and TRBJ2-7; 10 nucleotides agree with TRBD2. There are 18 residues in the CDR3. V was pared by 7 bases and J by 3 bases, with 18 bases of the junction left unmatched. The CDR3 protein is CASTGSRAGGITLYEQYF. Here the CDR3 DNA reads TGTGCCAGCACGGGATCGCGAGCGGGAGGGATAACCCTCTACGAGCAGTACTTC.

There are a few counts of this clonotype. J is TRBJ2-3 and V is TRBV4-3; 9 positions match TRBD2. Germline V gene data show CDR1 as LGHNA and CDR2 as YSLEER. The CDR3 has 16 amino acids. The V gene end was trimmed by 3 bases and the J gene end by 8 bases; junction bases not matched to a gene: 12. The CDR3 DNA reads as TGCGCCAGCAGCCAGGATCCGGGCGGGAGGGCCGTTACGCAGTATTTT. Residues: CASSQDPGGRAVTQYF.

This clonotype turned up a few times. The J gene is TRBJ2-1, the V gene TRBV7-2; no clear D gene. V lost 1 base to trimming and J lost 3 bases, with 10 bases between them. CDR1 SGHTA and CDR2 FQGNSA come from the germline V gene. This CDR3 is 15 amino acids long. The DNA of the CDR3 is TGTGCCAGCAGCTTAGGGCCTACGGGCTACAATGAGCAGTTCTTC. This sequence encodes CASSLGPTGYNEQFF.

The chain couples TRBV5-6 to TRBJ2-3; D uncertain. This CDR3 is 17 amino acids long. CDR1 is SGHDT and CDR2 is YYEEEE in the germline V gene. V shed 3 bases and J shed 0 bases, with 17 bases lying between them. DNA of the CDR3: TGTGCCAGCAGCTCCCGGGCCACTCTGGGGAGCACAGATACGCAGTATTTT. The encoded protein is CASSSRATLGSTDTQYF.

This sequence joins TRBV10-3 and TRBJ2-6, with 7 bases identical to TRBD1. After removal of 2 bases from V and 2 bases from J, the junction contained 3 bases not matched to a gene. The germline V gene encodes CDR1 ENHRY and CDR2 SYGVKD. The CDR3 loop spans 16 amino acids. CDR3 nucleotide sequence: TGTGCCATCAGTGAGAGGCAGGGGGCTGGGGCCAACGTCCTGACTTTC. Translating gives CAISERQGAGANVLTF.